These 23 T cell receptor beta chains share one sample of origin, sequenced in a study of T cells after yellow fever vaccination. Each CDR3 protein is one row after TCRdb ran MiXCR on the 5' RACE reads. The sample yields some 200,000 distinct CDR3 sequences, roughly 3% seen once. The material sequenced was CD4+ T cells sorted from PBMCs, taken 10 days after the yellow fever booster vaccination. The receptors were sampled from a man aged 18 to 29 who received the YFV17D yellow fever vaccine.

This clonotype has just a few counts. The chain carries TRBV20-1 and TRBJ1-2; 8 bases fit TRBD1. The V segment lost 4 bases and the J segment 4 bases; nucleotides outside the gene matches: 5. CDR1 and CDR2 (germline): DFQATT, SNEGSKA (reference sequence). CDR3 length: 13 amino acids. The CDR3 DNA follows: TGCAGTGCTACGCGGGACAGGTCCTATGGCTACACCTTC. It translates to CSATRDRSYGYTF.

This clonotype was seen ten or more times. The chain employs TRBV28 and TRBJ1-1; D might be TRBD1 (5 bases). The germline gives CDR1 MDHEN, CDR2 SYDVKM. V was clipped by 5 bases and J by 4 bases, with 11 bases between them. The CDR3 contains 13 residues. The CDR3 coding sequence is TGTGCCAGCAGTGGGACGGGGGTCACTGAAGCTTTCTTT. It translates to CASSGTGVTEAFF. Full variable domain (rest looked up from reference TRBV28 and TRBJ1-1): DVKVTQSSRYLVKRTGEKVFLECVQDMDHENMFWYRQDPGLGLRLIYFSYDVKMKEKGDIPEGYSVSREKKERFSLILESASTNQTSMYLCASSGTGVTEAFFGQGTRLTVV.

This clonotype was recorded a few times. The chain employs TRBV5-4 and TRBJ1-1; TRBD1 agrees at 11 bases. Germline CDR1 reads SGHNT; CDR2 reads YYREEE (reference sequence). With V trimmed by 4 bases and J by 7 bases, 6 bases remained unmatched. This CDR3 spans 14 amino acids. In nucleotides, the CDR3 is TGTGCCAGCAGCCGGGACAGGGGGTCCGGTGAAGCTTTCTTT. Protein: CASSRDRGSGEAFF.

This clonotype showed up many times. This rearrangement joins TRBV5-1 to TRBJ2-2, with 13 nucleotides matching TRBD2. The CDR3 spans 19 residues. From germline, CDR1 is SGHRS and CDR2 YFSETQ. Trimming removed 1 base from V and 0 bases from J; junction bases left unmatched: 6. CDR3 residues: CASSLPRTSGGPNTGELFF. CDR3 DNA sequence: TGCGCCAGCAGCTTGCCCCGGACTAGCGGGGGTCCGAACACCGGGGAGCTGTTTTTT. Drawing the rest from reference TRBV5-1 and TRBJ2-2, the complete variable domain is KAGVTQTPRYLIKTRGQQVTLSCSPISGHRSVSWYQQTPGQGLQFLFEYFSETQRNKGNFPGRFSGRQFSNSRSEMNVSTLELGDSALYLCASSLPRTSGGPNTGELFFGEGSRLTVL.

This clonotype was recorded many times. The chain uses TRBV11-2 and TRBJ2-4, with D unclear. Trimming cost V 2 bases and J 8 bases, with 10 bases left between them. The CDR3 length is 13 residues. CDR1 and CDR2 from the germline V gene are SGHAT and FQNNGV. The CDR3 region has the DNA TGTGCCAGCAGCTTAAGTGGGTCGGACATTCAGTACTTC. Amino acid sequence: CASSLSGSDIQYF.

This clonotype was recorded a few times. This chain links TRBV2 with TRBJ1-1, with TRBD1 matching 11 bases. Losses at the gene ends were 2 bases for V and 4 bases for J; bases not matched to a gene: 3. The germline V gene has CDR1 SNHLY and CDR2 FYNNEI. The CDR3 length is 15 residues. The CDR3 region is CASSERGTGGTEAFF. CDR3 in DNA: TGTGCCAGCAGTGAAAGGGGGACAGGGGGCACTGAAGCTTTCTTT.

This clonotype was observed at least ten times. The chain joins TRBV18 to TRBJ2-7, with unresolved D. CDR3 length: 13 residues. V was trimmed by 3 bases and J by 4 bases, leaving 10 bases between them. CDR1 and CDR2 (germline): KGHSH, LQKENI. The CDR3 region has the DNA TGTGCCAGCTCACCCAAATCCAGTTACGAGCAGTACGTC. This encodes CASSPKSSYEQYV.

Ten or more counts support this clonotype. The chain has TRBV7-9 and TRBJ2-3; D call uncertain. The CDR3 is made up of 15 amino acids. The V end was cut by 3 bases, the J end by 0 bases, with 10 bases between. The germline V gene has CDR1 SEHNR and CDR2 FQNEAQ (reference sequence). CDR3 nucleotides: TGTGCCAGCAGCTTTCTATCTCAGAGCACAGATACGCAGTATTTT. It codes for CASSFLSQSTDTQYF. The full variable domain, completed using reference TRBV7-9 and TRBJ2-3, is DTGVSQNPRHKITKRGQNVTFRCDPISEHNRLYWYRQTLGQGPEFLTYFQNEAQLEKSRLLSDRFSAERPKGSFSTLEIQRTEQGDSAMYLCASSFLSQSTDTQYFGPGTRLTVL.

This clonotype was counted at least ten times. This rearrangement joins TRBV7-9 to TRBJ1-2, with 9 nucleotides matching TRBD1. Per the germline V gene, CDR1 is SEHNR and CDR2 is FQNEAQ (reference sequence). The length of the CDR3 is 15 residues. The V segment lost 3 bases and the J segment 8 bases; nucleotides outside the gene matches: 10. The CDR3 spells CASSFAGQGFDGYTF. Here the CDR3 DNA reads TGTGCCAGCAGCTTTGCGGGACAGGGATTTGACGGCTACACCTTC. Complete variable domain (other parts from reference TRBV7-9 and TRBJ1-2): DTGVSQNPRHKITKRGQNVTFRCDPISEHNRLYWYRQTLGQGPEFLTYFQNEAQLEKSRLLSDRFSAERPKGSFSTLEIQRTEQGDSAMYLCASSFAGQGFDGYTFGSGTRLTVV.

This clonotype was counted many times. J is TRBJ2-7 and V is TRBV29-1; maybe TRBD2 (6 bases). This CDR3 is built from 14 residues. Germline V gene data show CDR1 as SQVTM and CDR2 as ANQGSEA. V dropped 7 bases and J dropped 0 bases, with 16 bases sitting between them. The CDR3 nucleotides are TGCAGCGGTGACCGGGACTTATACTCCTACGAGCAGTACGTC. Translating it yields CSGDRDLYSYEQYV.

This clonotype was seen ten or more times. The chain combines TRBV18 with TRBJ1-5, with D possibly matching TRBD1 (6 bases). The CDR3 spans 14 residues. CDR1 KGHSH and CDR2 LQKENI come from the germline V gene. V shed 3 bases and J shed 3 bases, with 9 bases lying between them. CDR3 nucleotide sequence: TGTGCCAGCTCACCCACAGGGTACAATCAGCCCCAGCATTTT. It translates to CASSPTGYNQPQHF.

This clonotype was seen more than once but under ten times. The chain combines TRBV7-9 with TRBJ2-4; D not resolved. Trimming shortened V by 5 bases and J by 1 base, and 9 bases separated the two germline ends. Germline V lookup: CDR1 SEHNR, CDR2 FQNEAQ (reference sequence). The CDR3 has 14 amino acids. The CDR3 region has the DNA TGTGCCAGCAGCACCGGTGGCGCCAAAAACATTCAGTACTTC. Translation gives CASSTGGAKNIQYF.

There are many counts of this clonotype. The chain joins TRBV7-9 to TRBJ1-1; D remains ambiguous. The CDR3 is 17 residues long. Germline V gene lookup returns CDR1 SEHNR and CDR2 FQNEAQ (reference sequence). V lost 6 bases, J lost 5 bases, and 25 bases lay in between. The CDR3 sequence is CASRVQSLRRGWTEAFF. DNA of the CDR3: TGTGCCAGCAGAGTACAGTCGCTTAGAAGAGGATGGACTGAAGCTTTCTTT.

This clonotype was seen at least ten times. The rearrangement uses TRBV7-3 and TRBJ1-1, with D unclear. The germline V and J ends were trimmed by 5 bases and 3 bases, with 13 bases remaining between them. This CDR3 region has 14 residues. Germline loops: CDR1 SGHTA, CDR2 FQGTGA. The CDR3 spells CASSPKPEYTEAFF. CDR3 bases: TGTGCCAGCAGCCCAAAGCCCGAGTACACTGAAGCTTTCTTT.

This chain connects TRBV5-1 to TRBJ2-1, with 9 bases fitting TRBD2. The V and J ends lost 0 bases and 13 bases, in that order; junction bases with no gene match: 5. Germline V lookup: CDR1 SGHRS, CDR2 YFSETQ. This CDR3 comprises 13 residues. This CDR3 reads CASSLELAGPQFF. The CDR3 DNA reads TGCGCCAGCAGCTTGGAGCTAGCGGGGCCCCAGTTCTTC.

This clonotype was detected ten times or more. The chain links TRBV7-8 to TRBJ1-1, with D hard to call. V was clipped by 5 bases and J by 1 base, with 14 bases between them. This CDR3 is 15 amino acids long. Per the germline V gene, CDR1 is SGHVS and CDR2 is FQNEAQ. The CDR3 bases are TGTGCCAGCAGCCCCATAGATGGACCGAACACTGAAGCTTTCTTT. This translates into CASSPIDGPNTEAFF.

This clonotype was seen only a few times. V gene TRBV7-2 combines with J gene TRBJ2-7; D might be TRBD1 (6 bases). Germline CDR1 is SGHTA and CDR2 is FQGNSA. The CDR3 totals 14 residues. V lost 1 base to trimming and J lost 0 bases, with 7 bases between them. DNA for the CDR3: TGTGCCAGCAGCTTAGAGGACAGCTCCTACGAGCAGTACGTC. Encoded protein: CASSLEDSSYEQYV.

The V and J genes are TRBV6-2 or TRBV6-3 and TRBJ2-5, with TRBD1 matching over 7 bases. Per germline, CDR1 MNHEY and CDR2 SVGEGT. With 11 bases clipped from V and 4 bases from J, the junction kept 10 bases outside the gene matches. This CDR3 is built from 13 residues. The CDR3 sequence is CASKGAGRETQYF. DNA of the CDR3: TGTGCCTCCAAGGGGGCAGGGAGAGAGACCCAGTACTTC.

This clonotype was seen at least ten times. V gene TRBV30 combines with J gene TRBJ2-7; 7 bases are a match to TRBD2. Looked up from germline, CDR1 is GTSNPN and CDR2 is SVGIG (reference sequence). The length of the CDR3 is 14 residues. Trimming removed 0 bases from V and 4 bases from J; junction bases left unmatched: 6. CDR3 nucleotide sequence: TGTGCCTGGAGTGTACTACTAGCGCAATACGAGCAGTACTTC. Residues: CAWSVLLAQYEQYF.

The chain combines TRBV20-1 with TRBJ1-1; D call uncertain. The CDR3 runs 14 residues. CDR1 DFQATT and CDR2 SNEGSKA come from the germline V gene (reference sequence). The V gene lost 3 bases and the J gene lost 2 bases, with 13 bases spanning the gap. Here the CDR3 reads CSASKVGSNTEAFF. CDR3 in DNA: TGCAGTGCTAGTAAGGTGGGGTCCAACACTGAAGCTTTCTTT.

This clonotype was observed a few times. V is TRBV4-3 and J is TRBJ2-3; 11 bases fit TRBD2. The J segment lost 3 bases and the V segment lost 1 base, leaving 3 bases of the junction unmatched. This CDR3 has 16 residues. Germline-derived CDR1 and CDR2 are LGHNA and YSLEER. Here the CDR3 reads CASSQATSGGTDTQYF. Here the CDR3 DNA reads TGCGCCAGCAGCCAAGCAACTAGCGGGGGAACAGATACGCAGTATTTT.

On this clonotype: It may be a read error: a sequence one base away is much more abundant. The CDR3 nucleotides read TGCAGCGTTGTTCGGTCAAGATACAATGAGCAGTTCTTC. It yields the protein CSVVRSRYNEQFF. The chain recombines TRBV29-1 with TRBJ2-1; D uncertain. This CDR3 spans 13 amino acids. Germline values: CDR1 SQVTM, CDR2 ANQGSEA. Between the trimmed V and J ends, which lost 4 bases and 4 bases, there was a span of 11 bases.

This clonotype was seen more than once but under ten times. V and J are TRBV6-6 and TRBJ2-6; 8 bases agree with TRBD1. Trimming took 6 bases from V and 0 from J; bases not matched to a gene: 10. The V gene's germline CDR1 is MNHNY and CDR2 SVGAGI (reference sequence). The CDR3 runs 18 residues. The chain's CDR3 is CASRPLTGDDSGANVLTF. As DNA, the CDR3 is TGTGCCAGCAGACCCCTGACAGGGGATGACTCTGGGGCCAACGTCCTGACTTTC.